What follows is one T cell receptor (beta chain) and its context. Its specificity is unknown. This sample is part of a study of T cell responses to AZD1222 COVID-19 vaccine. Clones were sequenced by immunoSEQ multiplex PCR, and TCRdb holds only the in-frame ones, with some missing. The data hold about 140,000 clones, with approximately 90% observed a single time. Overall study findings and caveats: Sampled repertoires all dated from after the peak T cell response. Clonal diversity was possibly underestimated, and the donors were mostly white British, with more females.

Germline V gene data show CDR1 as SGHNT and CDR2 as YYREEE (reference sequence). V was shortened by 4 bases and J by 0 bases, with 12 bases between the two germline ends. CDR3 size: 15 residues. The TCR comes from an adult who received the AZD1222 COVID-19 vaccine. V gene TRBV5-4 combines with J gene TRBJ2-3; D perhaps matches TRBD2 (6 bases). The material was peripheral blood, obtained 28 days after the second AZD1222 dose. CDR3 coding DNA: TGTGCCAGCAGCCCTAGCGCAACTAGCACAGATACGCAGTATTTT. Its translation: CASSPSATSTDTQYF.